This TCR beta chain was observed in a study of T-cell memory formation after mild COVID-19. The study's findings and limits: Some clones that responded were present in memory (sampled pre-infection), which suggests cross-reactive memory joined.

In regard to this clonotype: Its target is not known.

TCRdb reprocessed the 5' RACE reads with MiXCR, giving one entry per CDR3 protein. Of 300,000 to 400,000 distinct CDR3 sequences listed, 25% to 30% are singletons. This TCR came from an adult woman who had mild COVID-19 (a few samples of this study predate the infection). Cell type and time point are not known. Sequencing was carried out using PBMCs or a T cell subset sorted from them (not recorded which).

This CDR3 is CASSVSGGVGDPEAFF. Written as DNA, the CDR3 is TGTGCCAGCAGCGTGTCAGGGGGAGTCGGTGACCCTGAAGCTTTCTTT. The genes are TRBV9 and TRBJ1-1, with 7 bases matching TRBD1. The CDR3 runs to 16 residues. Germline V CDR1 and CDR2: SGDLS, YYNGEE. Germline trimming cut 2 bases from V and 6 bases from J; bases unmatched to any gene: 13. The full variable domain, completed using reference TRBV9 and TRBJ1-1, is DSGVTQTPKHLITATGQRVTLRCSPRSGDLSVYWYQQSLDQGLQFLIQYYNGEERAKGNILERFSAQQFPDLHSELNLSSLELGDSALYFCASSVSGGVGDPEAFFGQGTRLTVV.